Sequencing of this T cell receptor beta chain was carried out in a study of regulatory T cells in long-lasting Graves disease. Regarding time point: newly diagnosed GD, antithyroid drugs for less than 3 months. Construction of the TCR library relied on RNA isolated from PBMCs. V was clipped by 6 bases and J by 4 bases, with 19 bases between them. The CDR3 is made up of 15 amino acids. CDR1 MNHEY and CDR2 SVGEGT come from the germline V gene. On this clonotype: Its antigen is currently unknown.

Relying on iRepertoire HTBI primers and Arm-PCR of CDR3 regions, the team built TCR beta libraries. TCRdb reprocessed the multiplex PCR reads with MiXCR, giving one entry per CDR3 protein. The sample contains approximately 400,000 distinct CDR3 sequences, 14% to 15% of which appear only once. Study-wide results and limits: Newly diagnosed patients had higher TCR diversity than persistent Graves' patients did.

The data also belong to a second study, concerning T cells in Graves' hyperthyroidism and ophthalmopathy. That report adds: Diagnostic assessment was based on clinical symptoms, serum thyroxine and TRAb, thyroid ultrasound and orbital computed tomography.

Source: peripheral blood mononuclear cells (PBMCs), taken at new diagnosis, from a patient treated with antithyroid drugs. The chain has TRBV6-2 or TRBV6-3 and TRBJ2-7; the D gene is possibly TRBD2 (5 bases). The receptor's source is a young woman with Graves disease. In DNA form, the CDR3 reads TGTGCCAGCAGCTCCGCCCCCGTAGCGCGTTACGAGCAGTACTTC. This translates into CASSSAPVARYEQYF.